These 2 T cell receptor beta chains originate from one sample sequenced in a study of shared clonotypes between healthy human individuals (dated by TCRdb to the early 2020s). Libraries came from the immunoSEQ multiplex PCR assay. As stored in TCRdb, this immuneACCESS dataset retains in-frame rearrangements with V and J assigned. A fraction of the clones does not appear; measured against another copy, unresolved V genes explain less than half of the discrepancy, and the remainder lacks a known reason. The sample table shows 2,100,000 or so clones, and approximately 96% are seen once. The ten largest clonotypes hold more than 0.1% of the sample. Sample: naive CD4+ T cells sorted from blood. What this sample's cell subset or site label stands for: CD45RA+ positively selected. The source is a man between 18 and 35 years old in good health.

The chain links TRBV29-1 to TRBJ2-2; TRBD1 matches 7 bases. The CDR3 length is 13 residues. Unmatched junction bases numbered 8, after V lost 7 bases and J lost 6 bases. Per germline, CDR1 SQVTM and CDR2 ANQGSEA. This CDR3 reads CSAMNRGAGELFF. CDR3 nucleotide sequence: TGCAGCGCTATGAACAGGGGAGCCGGGGAGCTGTTTTTT.

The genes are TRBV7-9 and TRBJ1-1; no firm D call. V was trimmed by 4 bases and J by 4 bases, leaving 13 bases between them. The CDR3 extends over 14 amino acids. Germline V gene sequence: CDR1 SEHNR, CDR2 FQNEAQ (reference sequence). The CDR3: CASSYIQGSTEAFF. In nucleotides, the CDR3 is TGTGCCAGCAGCTATATCCAAGGGAGCACTGAAGCTTTCTTT.